This passage covers 31 T cell receptor beta chains from one sample sequenced in a study of blood T cell repertoires in COVID-19. Profiled with immunoSEQ multiplex PCR; TCRdb holds only in-frame clones, not every one. The sample has 100,000 to 150,000 clones, approximately 86% seen once. The sample comprised PBMCs or T cells enriched from blood (not recorded which). The receptors stem from a woman in her forties or fifties who had recovered from COVID-19.

The genes are TRBV7-3 and TRBJ2-3; possible D gene TRBD1, 6 bases. Germline assignment: CDR1 SGHTA and CDR2 FQGTGA. Trimming took 4 bases from V and 6 from J, leaving 17 bases between them. This CDR3 is built from 15 residues. The CDR3 here is CASSSTGTPLDTQYF. Here the CDR3 DNA reads TGTGCCAGCAGCTCTACAGGGACCCCTCTGGATACGCAGTATTTT. The full variable domain, with the rest looked up from reference TRBV7-3 and TRBJ2-3, is GAGVSQTPSNKVTEKGKYVELRCDPISGHTALYWYRQSLGQGPEFLIYFQGTGAADDSGLPNDRFFAVRPEGSVSTLKIQRTERGDSAVYLCASSSTGTPLDTQYFGPGTRLTVL.

The CDR3 spells CASSQAGKGGYTF. CDR3 DNA sequence: TGTGCCAGCAGCCAAGCAGGGAAAGGTGGCTACACCTTC. V and J are TRBV14 and TRBJ1-2; perhaps TRBD1 as D (5 bases). Trimming left V 1 base short and J 7 bases short, with 10 bases between. This CDR3 contains 13 residues. In germline, CDR1 is SGHDN, CDR2 FVKESK.

This chain connects TRBV6-5 to TRBJ1-2; 9 bases are shared with TRBD1. Germline V gene data show CDR1 as MNHEY and CDR2 as SVGAGI. The CDR3 has 16 amino acids. With V trimmed by 2 bases and J by 2 bases, 6 bases remained unmatched. CDR3 DNA sequence: TGTGCCAGCAGTTACATACAGGGGGCCCCAAACTATGGCTACACCTTC. It is translated as CASSYIQGAPNYGYTF.

The chain joins TRBV7-2 to TRBJ2-1; 8 bases match TRBD1. V lost 2 bases and J lost 8; bases outside the gene matches: 20. Germline CDR1 SGHTA, CDR2 FQGNSA. CDR3 length: 19 amino acids. CDR3 protein: CASSLYPRGQGYMFDEQFF. Here the CDR3 DNA reads TGTGCCAGCAGCTTATATCCCAGAGGACAGGGCTATATGTTCGATGAGCAGTTCTTC.

The chain is built from TRBV3-1 (or the pseudogene TRBV3-2) and TRBJ1-1; the D gene is possibly TRBD1 (5 bases). V lost 0 bases and J 4 bases, leaving 9 bases between the germline ends. Germline assignment: CDR1 LGHDT and CDR2 YNNKEL (reference sequence). CDR3 length: 14 residues. The CDR3 here is CASSQEWGVTEAFF. CDR3 coding DNA: TGTGCCAGCAGCCAAGAATGGGGGGTCACTGAAGCTTTCTTT.

V is TRBV7-9 and J is TRBJ2-5; a weak D match, TRBD2 (5 bases). The germline CDR1 and CDR2 sequences are SEHNR and FQNEAQ (reference sequence). With 5 bases removed from V and 0 bases from J, the gap between germline ends came to 7 bases. The CDR3 covers 13 residues. For the CDR3, the DNA is TGTGCCAGCAGCCAACTAGACCAAGAGACCCAGTACTTC. This codes for CASSQLDQETQYF.

The chain has TRBV19 and TRBJ1-1; perhaps TRBD1 as D (5 bases). CDR1 and CDR2 from the germline V gene are LNHDA and SQIVND (reference sequence). The CDR3 has 14 residues. With 2 bases removed from V and 4 bases from J, the gap between germline ends came to 11 bases. In DNA, the CDR3 is TGTGCCAGTAGTATATACGGGGGGGGCACTGAAGCTTTCTTT. Translation: CASSIYGGGTEAFF.

The gene calls are TRBV30 and TRBJ2-1; 8 bases map to TRBD1. Trimming at V came to 2 bases and at J to 7 bases, leaving 7 bases not matched to a gene. The CDR3 has 14 residues. Germline V gives CDR1 GTSNPN, CDR2 SVGIG (reference sequence). The CDR3 reads CAWSSGQGNNEQFF. The CDR3 coding sequence is TGTGCCTGGAGTTCTGGACAGGGTAATAATGAGCAGTTCTTC.

The chain uses TRBV2 and TRBJ1-6, with TRBD1 matching 7 bases. The CDR3 has 14 residues. The germline V gene encodes CDR1 SNHLY and CDR2 FYNNEI. The junction had 8 bases not matched to a gene; V was cut back by 6 bases and J by 9 bases. As DNA, the CDR3 is TGTGCCAGCAGCCCGGGACAGCAACCTTCACCCCTCCACTTT. Amino acids: CASSPGQQPSPLHF.

The rearrangement uses TRBV7-9 and TRBJ1-2; D is uncertain. Deletions cut 4 bases from V and 4 bases from J, with 10 bases between. There are 13 residues in the CDR3. CDR1 is SEHNR and CDR2 is FQNEAQ in the germline V gene (reference sequence). The DNA of the CDR3 is TGTGCCAGCAGCTACCCAGACACCTATGGCTACACCTTC. Amino acids: CASSYPDTYGYTF.

The rearrangement uses TRBV10-2 and TRBJ2-3; D gene ambiguous. CDR3 length: 12 residues. Trimming stripped 3 bases from V and 4 bases from J, with 5 bases between. The germline V gene has CDR1 WSHSY and CDR2 SAAADI. The CDR3 reads CASSEISDTQYF. DNA of the CDR3: TGCGCCAGCAGTGAAATATCAGATACGCAGTATTTT.

The chain recombines TRBV6-6 with TRBJ2-6; D unclear. Germline V lookup: CDR1 MNHNY, CDR2 SVGAGI (reference sequence). V was shortened by 4 bases and J by 0 bases, with 10 bases between the two germline ends. The CDR3 sequence is 16 residues long. CDR3 coding DNA: TGTGCCAGCAGTTTAAAGCATCCCTCTGGGGCCAACGTCCTGACTTTC. Translation gives CASSLKHPSGANVLTF.

The gene calls are TRBV4-3 and TRBJ2-5; 9 nucleotides line up with TRBD1. The V segment lost 2 bases and the J segment 5 bases; nucleotides outside the gene matches: 9. Germline CDR1 LGHNA, CDR2 YSLEER. This CDR3 is 16 amino acids long. CDR3 sequence (DNA): TGCGCCAGCAGCCAAAATCCGGGACAGGGAGGCGAGACCCAGTACTTC. Amino acid sequence: CASSQNPGQGGETQYF.

The rearrangement links TRBV11-1 to TRBJ1-2, with 11 bases aligning to TRBD1. Unmatched junction bases numbered 7, after V lost 6 bases and J lost 4 bases. Germline V gene lookup returns CDR1 SGHAT and CDR2 FQDESV (reference sequence). The CDR3 totals 15 residues. The CDR3 sequence is CASSPDRGRFYGYTF. CDR3 nucleotide sequence: TGTGCCAGCAGTCCGGACAGGGGGCGCTTCTATGGCTACACCTTC.

V is TRBV12-3 or TRBV12-4 and J is TRBJ1-5, with D maybe TRBD1 (6 bases). V lost 5 bases to trimming and J lost 7 bases, with 9 bases between them. The CDR3 length is 12 residues. This CDR3 reads CASSTGLQPQHF. The DNA for the CDR3 is TGTGCCAGCAGTACAGGGTTGCAGCCCCAGCATTTT.

The genes are TRBV2 and TRBJ1-1, with D perhaps matching TRBD1 (5 bases). V lost 5 bases and J lost 3, with 7 bases in between. Germline loops: CDR1 SNHLY, CDR2 FYNNEI. The CDR3 spans 12 residues. The CDR3 region has the DNA TGTGCCAGCAGTCAACAGGACACTGAAGCTTTCTTT. Its protein is CASSQQDTEAFF.

This chain's CDR3 is CASSYHGISGETQYF. The CDR3 DNA reads as TGTGCCAGCAGTTACCATGGGATTAGCGGAGAGACCCAGTACTTC. The V gene is TRBV7-3, the J gene TRBJ2-5; D may be TRBD2 (6 bases). This CDR3 has 15 amino acids. Deletions cut 6 bases from V and 4 bases from J, with 18 bases between. The germline gives CDR1 SGHTA, CDR2 FQGTGA.

The V call is TRBV3-1 (or the pseudogene TRBV3-2), the J call TRBJ2-5; 7 nucleotides agree with TRBD2. CDR1 and CDR2 from the germline V gene are LGHDT and YNNKEL (reference sequence). This CDR3 is built from 16 residues. J gave up 7 bases and V 0 bases, and 11 bases lay outside the gene matches. CDR3 nucleotide sequence: TGTGCCAGCAGCCAAGAGCGGGGGAGCCTTTTACCGACCCAGTACTTC. It codes for CASSQERGSLLPTQYF.

This clone was picked up one time. This chain uses TRBV11-2 with TRBJ2-1; the match to TRBD2 covers 7 bases. The germline V gene has CDR1 SGHAT and CDR2 FQNNGV. The ends lost 5 bases at V and 1 base at J; junction bases unmatched: 14. This CDR3 is 18 amino acids long. As DNA, the CDR3 is TGTGCCAGCAGCGGGTTTACGGAAGGGAGGGGTTCCTACAATGAGCAGTTCTTC. This encodes CASSGFTEGRGSYNEQFF.

This clone is a singleton in its sample. CDR3 in DNA: TGCGCCAGCAGTGACACCGGGACAGGGCGCTACGAGCAGTACTTC. It translates to CASSDTGTGRYEQYF. The V call is TRBV10-1, the J call TRBJ2-7; 9 bases align to TRBD1. From germline, CDR1 is WNHNN and CDR2 SYGVQD (reference sequence). V dropped 3 bases and J dropped 3; count of bases not matched to a gene: 6. CDR3 length: 15 amino acids.

The V gene is TRBV7-3, the J gene TRBJ2-1; weak D call: TRBD2 (5 bases). Looked up from germline, CDR1 is SGHTA and CDR2 is FQGTGA. The CDR3 is 15 amino acids. V lost 8 bases and J 0 bases, leaving 14 bases between the germline ends. The CDR3: CASSTGLSSYNEQFF. CDR3 DNA: TGTGCCAGCTCGACCGGACTTAGCTCCTACAATGAGCAGTTCTTC.

V gene TRBV13 combines with J gene TRBJ1-2; maybe TRBD1 (6 bases). V lost 4 bases to trimming and J lost 0 bases, with 12 bases between them. The CDR3 totals 15 residues. Germline CDR1 and CDR2: PRHDT and FYEKMQ (reference sequence). CDR3 in DNA: TGTGCCAGCAGCTCCAGACAGGCTCCTAACTATGGCTACACCTTC. Amino acids: CASSSRQAPNYGYTF.

The J gene is TRBJ1-5, the V gene TRBV29-1; maybe TRBD1 (5 bases). The germline V and J ends were trimmed by 4 bases and 7 bases, with 14 bases remaining between them. This CDR3 region has 13 residues. CDR1 is SQVTM, CDR2 ANQGSEA, per germline. CDR3 region: CSVGEGTGQPQHF. CDR3 in DNA: TGCAGCGTTGGCGAGGGGACTGGGCAGCCCCAGCATTTT.

This clone was counted between two and nine times. The chain uses TRBV7-2 and TRBJ1-6; 9 bases map to TRBD1. The V gene's germline CDR1 is SGHTA and CDR2 FQGNSA. The CDR3 runs 16 residues. J lost 8 bases, V lost 0 bases, and 5 bases had no gene match. CDR3 nucleotides: TGTGCCAGCAGCTTAGCCCCCAGGACAGGGGATTCACCCCTCCACTTT. It codes for CASSLAPRTGDSPLHF.

CDR3 nucleotide sequence: TGTGCCAGCAGCTTAGCGGCGGGGGTACTCTACGAGCAGTACTTC. It specifies CASSLAAGVLYEQYF. The gene calls are TRBV7-6 and TRBJ2-7; TRBD2 aligns across 7 bases. Germline-derived CDR1 and CDR2 are SGHVS and FNYEAQ. This CDR3 contains 15 residues. V trimming: 0 bases; J trimming: 3 bases; junction bases outside the gene matches: 5.

The chain is built from TRBV30 and TRBJ1-1; D unclear. This CDR3 region has 13 residues. CDR1 and CDR2 (germline): GTSNPN, SVGIG (reference sequence). Trimming removed 4 bases from V and 5 bases from J, with 14 bases in between. CDR3 DNA: TGTGCCTGGAAGAGAGGGTTCGAAACTGAAGCTTTCTTT. It codes for CAWKRGFETEAFF.

V and J are TRBV9 and TRBJ2-3; 12 bases fit TRBD2. The V gene end was trimmed by 0 bases and the J gene end by 1 base; junction bases not matched to a gene: 3. This CDR3 is 17 amino acids long. In germline, CDR1 is SGDLS, CDR2 YYNGEE. The CDR3 here is CASSVGPSGGGTDTQYF. CDR3 DNA sequence: TGTGCCAGCAGCGTAGGGCCTAGCGGGGGGGGCACAGATACGCAGTATTTT.

V usage is TRBV19 and J usage is TRBJ1-6; D gene unclear. CDR3 length: 13 residues. Germline-derived CDR1 and CDR2 are LNHDA and SQIVND (reference sequence). V lost 8 bases and J lost 8, with 13 bases in between. CDR3 bases: TGTGCCAGTCAGCCTAGGAGGGATTCACCCCTCCACTTT. Translation gives CASQPRRDSPLHF.

The chain couples TRBV9 to TRBJ1-2, with TRBD1 matching over 7 bases. The CDR3 contains 15 residues. V shed 0 bases and J 8 bases; nucleotides not matched to a gene: 10. Germline V gene lookup returns CDR1 SGDLS and CDR2 YYNGEE. CDR3 nucleotide sequence: TGTGCCAGCAGCGTAGCTACAGGGGCAAAACGAGGCTACACCTTC. It translates to CASSVATGAKRGYTF.

The V gene is TRBV4-2, the J gene TRBJ2-3; 8 bases are shared with TRBD2. Germline CDR1 reads LGHNA; CDR2 reads YNFKEQ. There are 17 residues in the CDR3. J gave up 3 bases and V 6 bases, and 14 bases lay outside the gene matches. The DNA of the CDR3 is TGTGCCAGCAGTCGCAGCGGGGGCACTCTCTCGACAGATACGCAGTATTTT. It codes for CASSRSGGTLSTDTQYF.

CDR3 in amino acids: CASRGPPRQPQHF. The CDR3 DNA is TGTGCCAGCAGAGGCCCTCCCAGGCAGCCCCAGCATTTT. This chain connects TRBV6-5 to TRBJ1-5; D not resolved. This CDR3 is built from 13 residues. Deletions cut 6 bases from V and 7 bases from J, with 13 bases between. CDR1 is MNHEY and CDR2 is SVGAGI in the germline V gene.